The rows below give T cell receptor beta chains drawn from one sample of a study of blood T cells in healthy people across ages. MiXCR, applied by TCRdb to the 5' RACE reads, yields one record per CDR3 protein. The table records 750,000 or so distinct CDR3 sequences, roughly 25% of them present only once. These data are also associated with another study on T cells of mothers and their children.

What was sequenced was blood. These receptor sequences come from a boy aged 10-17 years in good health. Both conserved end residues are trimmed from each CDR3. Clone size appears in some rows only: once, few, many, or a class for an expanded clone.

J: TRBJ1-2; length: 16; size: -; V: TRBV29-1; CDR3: SVEVSPLRTGGIDGYT
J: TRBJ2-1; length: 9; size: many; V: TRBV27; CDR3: ASRYYNEQF
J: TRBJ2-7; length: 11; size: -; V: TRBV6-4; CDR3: ASSDSTDYEQY
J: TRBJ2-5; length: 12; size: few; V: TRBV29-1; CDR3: SGLLLGREKTQY
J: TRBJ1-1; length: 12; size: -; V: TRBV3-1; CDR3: ASSVDWGGTEAF
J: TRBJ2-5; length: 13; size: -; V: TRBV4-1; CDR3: ASSHPPQGRGTQY
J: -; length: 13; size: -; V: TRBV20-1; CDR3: SASQAGEWGNEQF
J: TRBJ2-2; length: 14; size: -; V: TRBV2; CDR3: ASSDRRGGLPGELF
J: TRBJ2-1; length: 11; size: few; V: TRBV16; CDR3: ASSDSPLGEQF
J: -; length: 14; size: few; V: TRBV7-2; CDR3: ASSLGAASSYYEQY
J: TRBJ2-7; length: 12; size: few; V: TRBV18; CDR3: ASSPPIVGNEQY
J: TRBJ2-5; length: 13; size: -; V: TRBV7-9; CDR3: ASSSGPAGGETQY
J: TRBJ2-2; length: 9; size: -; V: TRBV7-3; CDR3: ASRNAGELF
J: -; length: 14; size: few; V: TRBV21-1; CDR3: ASSRVLAGGTNEQF
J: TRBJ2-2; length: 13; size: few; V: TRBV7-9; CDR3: ASSFLTGVTGELF
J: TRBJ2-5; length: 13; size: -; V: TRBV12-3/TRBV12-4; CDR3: ASSAGQRPGETQY
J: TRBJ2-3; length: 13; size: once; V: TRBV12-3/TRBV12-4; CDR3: ASSLQAGSTDTQY
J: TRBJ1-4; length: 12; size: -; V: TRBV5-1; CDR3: ASSQDGGNEKLF
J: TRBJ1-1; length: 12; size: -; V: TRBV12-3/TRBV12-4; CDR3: ASNLREFNTEAF
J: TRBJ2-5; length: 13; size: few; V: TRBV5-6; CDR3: ASSSRTGELETQY
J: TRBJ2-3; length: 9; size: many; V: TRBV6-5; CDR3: ASSTRDTQY
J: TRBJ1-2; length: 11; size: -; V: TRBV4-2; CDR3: ASSQRNSPGYT
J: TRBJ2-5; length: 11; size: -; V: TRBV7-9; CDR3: ASSLTQVETQY
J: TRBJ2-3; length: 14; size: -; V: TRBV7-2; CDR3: ASSLNGQAGTDTQY
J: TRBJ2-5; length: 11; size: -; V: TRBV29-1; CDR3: SVEGHWGETQY
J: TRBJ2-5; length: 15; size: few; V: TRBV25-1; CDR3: ASSGHGLADTQETQY
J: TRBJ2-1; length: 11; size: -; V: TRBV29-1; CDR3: SADRDLSNEQF
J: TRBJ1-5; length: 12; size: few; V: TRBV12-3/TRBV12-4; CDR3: ASSLPELNQPQH
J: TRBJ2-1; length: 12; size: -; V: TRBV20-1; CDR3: SAKIADSYNEQF
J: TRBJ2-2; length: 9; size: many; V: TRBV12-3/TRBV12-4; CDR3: ASSFPGELF
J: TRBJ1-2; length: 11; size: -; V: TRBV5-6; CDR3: ASSAGSGGGYT
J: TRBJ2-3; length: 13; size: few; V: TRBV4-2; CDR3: ASSRAPGPLGAQY
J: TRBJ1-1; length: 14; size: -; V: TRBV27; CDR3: ASSLHGQGVNTEAF
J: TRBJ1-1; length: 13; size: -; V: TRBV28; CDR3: AGSLSSGGNTEAF
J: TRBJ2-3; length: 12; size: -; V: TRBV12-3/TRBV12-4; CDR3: ASRARGGADTQY
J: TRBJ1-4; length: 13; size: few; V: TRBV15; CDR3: ATSSTGGGNEKLF
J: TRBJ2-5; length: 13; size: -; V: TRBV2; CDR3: ASGAGTGPQETQY
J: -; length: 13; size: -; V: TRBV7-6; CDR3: ASSLRLEFYNEQF
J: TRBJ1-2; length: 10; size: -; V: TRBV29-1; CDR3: SVEDRGPGYT
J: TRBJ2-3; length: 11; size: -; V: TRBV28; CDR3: ASSPGLRDTQY
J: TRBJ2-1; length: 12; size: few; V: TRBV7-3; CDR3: ACSAGTSGNEQF
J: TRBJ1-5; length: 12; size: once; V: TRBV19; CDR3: ASSIGQVRQPQH
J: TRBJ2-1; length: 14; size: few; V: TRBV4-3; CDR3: ASSQKTGLGSNEQF
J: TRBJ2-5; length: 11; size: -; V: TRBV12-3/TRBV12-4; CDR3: ASKAGGWETQY
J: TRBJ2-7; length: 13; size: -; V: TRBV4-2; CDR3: ASSQETLASYEQY
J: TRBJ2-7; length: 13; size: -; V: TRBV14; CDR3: ASSHRDRGQREQY
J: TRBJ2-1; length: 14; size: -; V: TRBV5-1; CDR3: ASSPGPGQGAYEQF
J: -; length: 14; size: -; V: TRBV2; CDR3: ASSAATSGRYNEQF
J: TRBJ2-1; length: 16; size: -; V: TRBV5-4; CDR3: ASSLGGASGVPYNEQF